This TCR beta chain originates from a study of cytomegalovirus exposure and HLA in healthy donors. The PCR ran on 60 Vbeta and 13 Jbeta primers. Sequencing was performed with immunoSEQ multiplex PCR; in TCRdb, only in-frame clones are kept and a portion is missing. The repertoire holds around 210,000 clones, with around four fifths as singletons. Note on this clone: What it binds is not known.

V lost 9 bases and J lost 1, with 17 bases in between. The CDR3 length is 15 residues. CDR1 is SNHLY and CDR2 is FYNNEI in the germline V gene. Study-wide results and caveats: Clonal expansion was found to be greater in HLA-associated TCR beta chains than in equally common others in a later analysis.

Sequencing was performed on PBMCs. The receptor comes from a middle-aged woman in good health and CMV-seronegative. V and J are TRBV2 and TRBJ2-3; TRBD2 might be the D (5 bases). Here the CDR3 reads CARFGGWQGTDTQYF. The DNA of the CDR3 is TGTGCCAGGTTCGGAGGTTGGCAGGGCACAGATACGCAGTATTTT.